A single sample gave rise to the 4 T cell receptor beta chains below, sequenced in a study of cytotoxic CD8 clonotypes in ibrutinib-treated CLL. Data came from immunoSEQ multiplex PCR; TCRdb stores just in-frame clones and leaves some out. The profile covers about 130,000 clones, with about 80% appearing a single time and roughly 13% taken by the ten largest. The material was PBMCs, obtained after 12 months of ibrutinib treatment. Receptors were obtained from a human donor with chronic lymphocytic leukemia.

J is TRBJ1-1 and V is TRBV5-1; D is unclear. This CDR3 spans 13 amino acids. V gave up 4 bases and J gave up 1 base, with 8 bases separating them. Germline V gene data show CDR1 as SGHRS and CDR2 as YFSETQ. The CDR3 region has the DNA TGCGCCAGCAGCCCCCTGGGGAACACTGAAGCTTTCTTT. Protein sequence: CASSPLGNTEAFF.

This clone was recorded once. The chain is built from TRBV7-9 and TRBJ2-3, with D possibly TRBD1 on 5 matching bases. V was clipped by 0 bases and J by 3 bases, with 13 bases between them. From germline, CDR1 is SEHNR and CDR2 FQNEAQ (reference sequence). The CDR3 spans 16 residues. Here the CDR3 reads CASSLAARDLTDTQYF. CDR3 DNA: TGTGCCAGCAGCTTAGCGGCCAGGGATCTGACAGATACGCAGTATTTT. Combining the CDR3 with reference TRBV7-9 and TRBJ2-3 gives the whole variable domain DTGVSQNPRHKITKRGQNVTFRCDPISEHNRLYWYRQTLGQGPEFLTYFQNEAQLEKSRLLSDRFSAERPKGSFSTLEIQRTEQGDSAMYLCASSLAARDLTDTQYFGPGTRLTVL.

This clone was seen only once. The chain links TRBV28 to TRBJ2-1; 9 positions agree with TRBD2. With V trimmed by 5 bases and J by 9 bases, 8 bases remained unmatched. Per germline, CDR1 MDHEN and CDR2 SYDVKM. This CDR3 region has 14 residues. CDR3 sequence reads: CASSPPGLAFEQFF. The CDR3 DNA is TGTGCCAGCAGTCCTCCGGGACTAGCCTTTGAGCAGTTCTTC.

This sequence joins TRBV9 and TRBJ2-1; TRBD2 matches at 9 bases. CDR1 and CDR2 (germline): SGDLS, YYNGEE. CDR3 size: 15 residues. With V trimmed by 0 bases and J by 4 bases, 2 bases remained unmatched. CDR3 loop: CASSVASGAYNEQFF. The CDR3 DNA sequence: TGTGCCAGCAGCGTAGCTAGCGGGGCTTACAATGAGCAGTTCTTC.